This TCR beta chain was obtained from a study of shared clonotypes between healthy human individuals. With respect to this clone: Its antigen is not identified.

Germline V gives CDR1 SGHVS, CDR2 FQNEAQ. With 4 bases removed from V and 0 bases from J, the gap between germline ends came to 21 bases. The CDR3 is 18 residues long. The study, taken as a whole, reports: Naive CD4 clonotypes were shared across a few donors at about 5.3%.

Here immunoSEQ multiplex PCR was the method, and the copy in TCRdb shows in-frame clones only, minus some. The sample has about 1.5 million clones, nearly 99% seen once. The sample consisted of naive CD4+ T cells sorted from blood. Subset indicated: CD45RA+ positively selected. The V call is TRBV7-8, the J call TRBJ1-2; D might be TRBD1 (5 bases). This TCR came from a man aged 25-45 years in good health. The DNA of the CDR3 is TGTGCCAGCAGCTCCTCTTTAGGCGGACGGGGGGCTAACTATGGCTACACCTTC. This encodes CASSSSLGGRGANYGYTF.